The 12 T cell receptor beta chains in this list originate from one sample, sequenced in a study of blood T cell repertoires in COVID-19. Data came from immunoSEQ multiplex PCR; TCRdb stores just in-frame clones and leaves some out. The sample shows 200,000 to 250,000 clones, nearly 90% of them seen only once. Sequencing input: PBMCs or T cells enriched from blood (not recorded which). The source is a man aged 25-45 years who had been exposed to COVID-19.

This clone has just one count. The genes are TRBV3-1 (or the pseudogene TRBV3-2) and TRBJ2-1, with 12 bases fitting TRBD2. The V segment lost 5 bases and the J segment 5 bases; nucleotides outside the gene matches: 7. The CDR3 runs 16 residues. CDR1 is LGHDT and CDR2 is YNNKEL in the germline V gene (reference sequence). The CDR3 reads CASSYPSGGANNEQFF. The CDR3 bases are TGTGCCAGCAGCTATCCTAGCGGGGGGGCCAACAATGAGCAGTTCTTC.

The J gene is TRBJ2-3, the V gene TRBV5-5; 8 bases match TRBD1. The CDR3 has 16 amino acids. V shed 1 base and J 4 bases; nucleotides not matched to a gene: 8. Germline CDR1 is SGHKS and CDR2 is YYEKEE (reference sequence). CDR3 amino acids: CASSLIQDRVSDTQYF. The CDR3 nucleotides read TGTGCCAGCAGCTTGATCCAGGACAGGGTATCAGATACGCAGTATTTT. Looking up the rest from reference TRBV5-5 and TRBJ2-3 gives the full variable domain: DAGVTQSPTHLIKTRGQQVTLRCSPISGHKSVSWYQQVLGQGPQFIFQYYEKEERGRGNFPDRFSARQFPNYSSELNVNALLLGDSALYLCASSLIQDRVSDTQYFGPGTRLTVL.

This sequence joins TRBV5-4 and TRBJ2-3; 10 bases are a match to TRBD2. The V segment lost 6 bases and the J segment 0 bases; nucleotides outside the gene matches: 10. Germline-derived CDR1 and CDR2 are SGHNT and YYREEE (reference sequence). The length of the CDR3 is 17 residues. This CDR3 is CASTADSGGRSTDTQYF. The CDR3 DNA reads TGTGCCAGCACCGCCGATAGCGGGGGGCGTAGCACAGATACGCAGTATTTT.

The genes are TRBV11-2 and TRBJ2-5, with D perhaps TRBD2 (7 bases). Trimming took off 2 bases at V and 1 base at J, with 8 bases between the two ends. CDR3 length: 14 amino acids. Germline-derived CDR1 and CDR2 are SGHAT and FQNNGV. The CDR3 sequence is CASSLRGGQETQYF. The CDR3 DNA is TGTGCCAGCAGCTTAAGGGGGGGCCAAGAGACCCAGTACTTC.

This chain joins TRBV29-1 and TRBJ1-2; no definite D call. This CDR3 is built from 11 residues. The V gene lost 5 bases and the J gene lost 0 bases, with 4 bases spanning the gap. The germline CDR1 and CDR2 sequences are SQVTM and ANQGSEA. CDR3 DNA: TGCAGCGTTTCAGCTAACTATGGCTACACCTTC. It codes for CSVSANYGYTF.

In DNA form, the CDR3 reads TGTGCCAGCAGCTTTTCCGGGACAGTTGTCTACGAGCAGTACTTC. Translated: CASSFSGTVVYEQYF. The V gene is TRBV7-2, the J gene TRBJ2-7; 7 positions agree with TRBD1. The germline V gene has CDR1 SGHTA and CDR2 FQGNSA. V was clipped by 3 bases and J by 3 bases; unmatched bases: 8. The CDR3 runs 15 residues. Variable domain in full (rest from reference TRBV7-2 and TRBJ2-7): GAGVSQSPSNKVTEKGKDVELRCDPISGHTALYWYRQSLGQGLEFLIYFQGNSAPDKSGLPSDRFSAERTGGSVSTLTIQRTQQEDSAVYLCASSFSGTVVYEQYFGPGTRLTVT.

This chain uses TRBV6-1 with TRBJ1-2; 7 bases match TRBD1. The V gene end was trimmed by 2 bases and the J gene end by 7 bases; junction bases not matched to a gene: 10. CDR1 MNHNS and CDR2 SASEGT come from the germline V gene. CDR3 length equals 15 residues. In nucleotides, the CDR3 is TGTGCCAGCAGTGAATTAAGGACAGGAGTCGGTGGCTACACCTTC. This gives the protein CASSELRTGVGGYTF.

As DNA, the CDR3 is TGTGCCAGTAGTATAGACCGGAGCTCCTACAATGAGCAGTTCTTC. This gives the protein CASSIDRSSYNEQFF. This chain connects TRBV19 to TRBJ2-1, with D hard to call. The CDR3 is 15 amino acids. Germline CDR1 reads LNHDA; CDR2 reads SQIVND (reference sequence). Trimming cost V 0 bases and J 0 bases, with 6 bases left between them.

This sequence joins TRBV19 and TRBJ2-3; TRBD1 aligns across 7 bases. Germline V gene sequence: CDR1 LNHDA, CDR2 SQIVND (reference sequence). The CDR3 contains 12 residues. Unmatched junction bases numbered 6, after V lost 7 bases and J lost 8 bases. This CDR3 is CASIDRVGTQYF. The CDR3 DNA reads TGTGCCAGTATCGACAGGGTCGGTACGCAGTATTTT.

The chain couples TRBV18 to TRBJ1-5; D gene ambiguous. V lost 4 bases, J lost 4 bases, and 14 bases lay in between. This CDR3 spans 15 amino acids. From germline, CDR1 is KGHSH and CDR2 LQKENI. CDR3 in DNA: TGTGCCAGCTCACTTGCACGGCAGAGGAATCAGCCCCAGCATTTT. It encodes CASSLARQRNQPQHF.

In nucleotides, the CDR3 is TGTGCCAGCAGATCCTTAGGGACAGGGAGGAGCTCCTATAATTCACCCCTCCACTTT. This encodes CASRSLGTGRSSYNSPLHF. V is TRBV27 and J is TRBJ1-6; 9 bases are shared with TRBD1. The length of the CDR3 is 19 residues. Germline V gene sequence: CDR1 MNHEY, CDR2 SMNVEV (reference sequence). Trimming at V came to 6 bases and at J to 0 bases, leaving 12 bases not matched to a gene.

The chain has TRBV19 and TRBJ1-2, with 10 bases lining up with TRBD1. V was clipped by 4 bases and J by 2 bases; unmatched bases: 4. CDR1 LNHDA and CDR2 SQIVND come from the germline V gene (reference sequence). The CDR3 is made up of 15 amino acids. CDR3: CASSKPGQGNYGYTF. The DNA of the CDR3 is TGTGCCAGTAGTAAGCCGGGACAGGGGAACTATGGCTACACCTTC.